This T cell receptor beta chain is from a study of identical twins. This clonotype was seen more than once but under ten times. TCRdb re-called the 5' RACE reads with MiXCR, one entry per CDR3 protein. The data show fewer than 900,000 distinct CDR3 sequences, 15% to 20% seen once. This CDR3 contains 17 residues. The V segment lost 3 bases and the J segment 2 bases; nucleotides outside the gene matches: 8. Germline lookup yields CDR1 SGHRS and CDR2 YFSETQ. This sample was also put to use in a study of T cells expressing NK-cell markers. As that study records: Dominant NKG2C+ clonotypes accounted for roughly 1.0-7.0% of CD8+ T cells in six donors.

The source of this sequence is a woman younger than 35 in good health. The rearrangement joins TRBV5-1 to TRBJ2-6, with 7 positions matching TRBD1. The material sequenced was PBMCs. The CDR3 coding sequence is TGCGCCAGCAGCTCTACACCTAGGGGGCCTGGGGCCAACGTCCTGACTTTC. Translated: CASSSTPRGPGANVLTF.